This T cell receptor beta chain is drawn from a study of a mutant IDH1 vaccine in newly diagnosed glioma. Study background: Initiation of the vaccine course occurred 4-6 weeks after radiotherapy alone, or alongside temozolomide cycles. Treated individuals were around 62% male and roughly 40% female, averaging approximately 40 years of age.

Clones were read by immunoSEQ multiplex PCR, and TCRdb kept only the in-frame ones, dropping some. The repertoire holds 50,000 to 85,000 clones, with under 90% as singletons. This sample's time point: week 23, last vaccination. The investigators gave 300 ug of mutant IDH1 20-mer peptide in each vaccine dose, together with topical imiquimod. Study-wide results and limits: Pseudoprogression seemed unlinked to shifts in top peripheral T cell clonotypes.

Of note for this clone: As yet, its antigen is unknown.

The CDR3 is 15 residues long. Germline loops: CDR1 MGHDK, CDR2 SYGVNS. V was shortened by 5 bases and J by 4 bases, with 15 bases between the two germline ends. The receptor's source is a man younger than 35 with glioma. The chain combines TRBV25-1 with TRBJ1-5; the D is unclear. Sequences were derived from PBMCs, sampled from a glioma patient whose treatment included an IDH1 peptide vaccine. As DNA, the CDR3 is TGTGCCAGCAGTCCCAAGGGTCCTGCGAATCAGCCCCAGCATTTT. Its translation is CASSPKGPANQPQHF. Looking up the rest from reference TRBV25-1 and TRBJ1-5 gives the full variable domain: EADIYQTPRYLVIGTGKKITLECSQTMGHDKMYWYQQDPGMELHLIHYSYGVNSTEKGDLSSESTVSRIRTEHFPLTLESARPSHTSQYLCASSPKGPANQPQHFGDGTRLSIL.